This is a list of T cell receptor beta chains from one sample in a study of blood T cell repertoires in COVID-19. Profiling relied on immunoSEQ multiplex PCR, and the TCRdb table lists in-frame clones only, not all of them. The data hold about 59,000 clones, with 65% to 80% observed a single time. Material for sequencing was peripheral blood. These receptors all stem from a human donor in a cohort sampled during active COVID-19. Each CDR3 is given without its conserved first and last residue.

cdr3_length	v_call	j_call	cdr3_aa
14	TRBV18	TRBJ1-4	ASSPRQGATNEKLF
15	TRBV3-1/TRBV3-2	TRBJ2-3	ASSPDLLAGTTDTQY
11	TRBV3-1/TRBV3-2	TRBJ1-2	ASSRGGGYGYT
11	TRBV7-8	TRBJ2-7	ASSLSLSYEQY
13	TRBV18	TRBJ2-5	ASSRHRDRQETQY
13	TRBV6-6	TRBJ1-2	ASSYSYRESYGYT
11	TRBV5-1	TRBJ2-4	ASSLTGSGVQY
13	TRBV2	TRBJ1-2	ASSGGPGGGYGYT
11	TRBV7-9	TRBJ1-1	ASSSGGATEAF
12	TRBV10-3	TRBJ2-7	AISPPGGSYEQY
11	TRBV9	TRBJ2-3	ASSGGLADTQY